The sequence of this T cell receptor (beta chain) was determined in a study of CD8 T cells in Susac syndrome. Trimming removed 0 bases at V and 5 bases at J, with 8 bases between. This CDR3 region has 14 residues. Germline CDR1 reads KGHSH; CDR2 reads LQKENI. Random hexamers were used to reverse transcribe the RNA input (about 0.5 to 1 ug). MiXCR, run by TCRdb on the immunoSEQ multiplex PCR reads, gives a single entry per CDR3 protein. This table has roughly 170,000 distinct CDR3 sequences, 80% to 95% appearing once. The sequence came from a human donor with multiple sclerosis. The chain employs TRBV18 and TRBJ2-1; D is ambiguous. Sequencing input: CD4+ T cells from PBMCs. The CDR3: CASSPPSQNNEQFF. CDR3 coding DNA: TGTGCCAGCTCACCACCATCACAGAACAATGAGCAGTTCTTC.